This T cell receptor (beta chain) was sequenced during a study of T-cell memory formation after mild COVID-19. This CDR3 is 14 amino acids long. Germline CDR1 MNHEY, CDR2 SMNVEV (reference sequence). Trimming pared 0 bases from V and 4 bases from J, leaving 7 bases between. This clonotype was counted a few times. The antigen is undetermined. Study outcomes and limitations: What remained unconfirmed was the SARS-CoV-2 specificity of second-wave clones peaking on day 37.

One entry per CDR3 protein, called by TCRdb with MiXCR from the 5' RACE reads. The sample lists a few hundred thousand distinct CDR3 sequences; 16% were seen once. The chain carries TRBV27 and TRBJ2-1; D is undetermined. The receptor was derived from a man younger than 35 who had mild COVID-19 (a few samples of this study predate the infection). Cell type and time point are not known. Sequenced input: PBMCs or a T cell subset sorted from them (not recorded which). The CDR3 DNA sequence: TGTGCCAGCAGTTTATCCGGCAGATACAATGAGCAGTTCTTC. This encodes CASSLSGRYNEQFF.